The next 8 T cell receptor beta chains were all read from a single sample in a study of OX40 agonist ivuxolimab in advanced cancers. Clones were sequenced by immunoSEQ multiplex PCR, and TCRdb holds only the in-frame ones, with some missing. The data show over 75,000 clones, approximately 90% seen once. The sequencing used CD4+ or CD8+ T cells sorted from blood, collected in a trial of the OX40 agonist ivuxolimab. The source of these receptors is an adult with an advanced solid tumor such as melanoma, head and neck, liver or kidney cancer.

Here the CDR3 reads CASSTDRGQAETQYF. CDR3 bases: TGTGCCAGCAGCACCGACAGGGGGCAGGCGGAGACCCAGTACTTC. This sequence joins TRBV28 and TRBJ2-5; 10 bases are a match to TRBD1. The CDR3 has 15 residues. CDR1 is MDHEN, CDR2 SYDVKM, per germline. Trimming took 6 bases from V and 5 from J; bases not matched to a gene: 9. The variable domain in full, with the rest retrieved from reference TRBV28 and TRBJ2-5, is DVKVTQSSRYLVKRTGEKVFLECVQDMDHENMFWYRQDPGLGLRLIYFSYDVKMKEKGDIPEGYSVSREKKERFSLILESASTNQTSMYLCASSTDRGQAETQYFGPGTRLLVL.

V gene TRBV6-6 combines with J gene TRBJ2-3; 9 nucleotides align to TRBD2. The CDR3 consists of 15 residues. V was pared by 5 bases and J by 1 base, with 4 bases of the junction left unmatched. Germline V gives CDR1 MNHNY, CDR2 SVGAGI (reference sequence). DNA for the CDR3: TGTGCCAGCAGTCTGGTAGCGGGAGGCACAGATACGCAGTATTTT. This gives the protein CASSLVAGGTDTQYF.

This sequence joins TRBV2 and TRBJ2-7, with 7 positions matching TRBD1. V shed 3 bases and J 7 bases; nucleotides not matched to a gene: 12. Germline-derived CDR1 and CDR2 are SNHLY and FYNNEI. This CDR3 comprises 15 residues. DNA for the CDR3: TGTGCCAGCAGTGATCTTGACAGGGTAGTTGGAGAGCAGTACTTC. Its translation is CASSDLDRVVGEQYF.

This chain joins TRBV9 and TRBJ1-5; 12 nucleotides match TRBD1. Germline V gene data show CDR1 as SGDLS and CDR2 as YYNGEE. Trimming cost V 3 bases and J 11 bases; bases outside gene matches: 6. The CDR3 length is 14 residues. The CDR3 sequence: CASSEGTGGASQHF. CDR3 bases: TGTGCCAGCAGCGAGGGGACAGGGGGCGCATCCCAGCATTTT.

The gene calls are TRBV5-6 and TRBJ2-3; TRBD2 matches 12 bases. Germline CDR1 is SGHDT and CDR2 is YYEEEE. The CDR3 sequence is 16 residues long. V shed 4 bases, J shed 2 bases, and the junction held 5 bases outside the gene matches. CDR3: CASSIGLAGITDTQYF. The CDR3 DNA reads as TGTGCCAGCAGCATCGGACTAGCGGGAATCACAGATACGCAGTATTTT.

This sequence joins TRBV27 and TRBJ2-1; 8 positions match TRBD1. After removal of 6 bases from V and 4 bases from J, the junction contained 8 bases not matched to a gene. CDR3 size: 15 residues. Germline assignment: CDR1 MNHEY and CDR2 SMNVEV (reference sequence). CDR3 protein: CASRLGQAKYNEQFF. In nucleotides, the CDR3 is TGTGCCAGCAGGCTGGGACAGGCGAAGTACAATGAGCAGTTCTTC.

The chain carries TRBV7-3 and TRBJ2-3, with D perhaps matching TRBD1 (5 bases). Looked up from germline, CDR1 is SGHTA and CDR2 is FQGTGA. CDR3 length: 14 amino acids. The V and J ends lost 7 bases and 0 bases respectively, with 11 bases between them. Here the CDR3 DNA reads TGTGCCAGCAAGGGGTCGGCTAGCACAGATACGCAGTATTTT. This codes for CASKGSASTDTQYF.

The V call is TRBV7-9, the J call TRBJ2-3, with TRBD2 identical over 9 bases. This CDR3 spans 17 amino acids. Trimming cost V 5 bases and J 4 bases; bases outside gene matches: 13. Germline assignment: CDR1 SEHNR and CDR2 FQNEAQ (reference sequence). CDR3 amino acids: CASSPGVAGVGPDTQYF. For the CDR3, the DNA is TGTGCCAGCAGCCCCGGGGTAGCGGGAGTCGGCCCAGATACGCAGTATTTT.